Listed below are T cell receptor beta chains from one sample, sequenced in a study of blood T cell repertoires in COVID-19. Assay used: immunoSEQ multiplex PCR; TCRdb lists only in-frame clones, some missing. The sample consists of some 160,000 clones, around 82% of them appearing once. Sequencing input: peripheral blood. The receptors were sampled from a man aged 60 to 75 with acute or convalescent COVID-19. The conserved cysteine and the conserved F or W are not part of the CDR3 here. D genes are given only for firm matches.

D	V	CDR3
TRBD2	TRBV28	ASSKGLAVPYEQY
TRBD1	TRBV7-2	ASSPLSGGQTEAF
TRBD2	TRBV3-1/TRBV3-2	ASSQEASGSYTGELF
TRBD2	TRBV11-2	ASSLSGRAGNEQF
TRBD1	TRBV3-1/TRBV3-2	ASSPRDRGTEAF
NA	TRBV3-1/TRBV3-2	ASSQQGIGEKLF
NA	TRBV29-1	SVEAWGGAEAF
TRBD2	TRBV7-6	ASSVGGGASTDTQY
TRBD1	TRBV5-6	ATHWWGQVTEAF
NA	TRBV5-1	ASSLALEYGYT
TRBD1	TRBV5-5	ASWLGQLNTEAF
TRBD1	TRBV28	ASSSRGFSNQPQH
NA	TRBV24-1	AGSYPGPGELF
TRBD1	TRBV7-2	ASSPHSPGQNYGYT
NA	TRBV2	ASSENRQVNYGYT
NA	TRBV11-2	ASSFSSGWNQPQH
NA	TRBV28	ASSSLQGGSYEQY
TRBD2	TRBV10-3	AIRGRLAEFGNTQY
NA	TRBV7-9	ASSLAPEF
NA	TRBV5-1	ASSLLTTSPLH
TRBD1	TRBV5-1	ASSPGDSSNQPQH
NA	TRBV6-4	ASSDSPASPQY
TRBD2	TRBV6-5	ASSSGLTGSYEQY
TRBD2	TRBV30	AWNPGGSSYEQY
TRBD2	TRBV5-4	ASSYKAGPFYNEQF
NA	TRBV7-2	ASSSDLGAQY
TRBD2	TRBV6-5	ASSYLAGDNPDTQY
TRBD2	TRBV5-4	ASSPGGSGRTYEQY
NA	TRBV7-9	ASSYTVEQF
NA	TRBV11-2	ASSSVGTRTDTQY
TRBD2	TRBV5-6	ASSLFGTSSYNEQF
NA	TRBV10-1	AARDHSGGEQF
NA	TRBV6-2/TRBV6-3	ASSSTRGAGSPLH
TRBD2	TRBV5-1	ASSLPTSGRTRTDTQY
TRBD2	TRBV5-4	ASSPKLAGLNEQF
NA	TRBV4-1	ASSPAGGEPQH
NA	TRBV5-4	ASSLEVAVTITDTQY
TRBD2	TRBV6-4	ASSGAGAGVHEQF
TRBD1	TRBV11-2	ASSFQDRGHNEQF
NA	TRBV29-1	SATIREKVSYEQY
NA	TRBV7-2	ASSQNQAGTGELF
NA	TRBV5-1	ASSLADSTSNTIY
NA	TRBV24-1	ATSDLGRLNTGELF
TRBD2	TRBV5-1	ASSLVASGGTDTQY
TRBD1	TRBV28	ASSSGQQETQY
NA	TRBV10-3	AISDGVHSGNTIY
TRBD2	TRBV4-2	ASSQEAGDYVEQY